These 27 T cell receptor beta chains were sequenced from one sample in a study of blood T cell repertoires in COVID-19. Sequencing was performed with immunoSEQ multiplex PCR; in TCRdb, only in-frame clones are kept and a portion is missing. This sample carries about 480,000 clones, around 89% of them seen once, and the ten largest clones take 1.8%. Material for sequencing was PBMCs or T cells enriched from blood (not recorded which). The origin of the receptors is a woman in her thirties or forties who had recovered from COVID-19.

The CDR3 region has the DNA TGTGCCAGCAGCTTTCATAACCTAGGGACTAGCAGCACAGATACGCAGTATTTT. This sequence encodes CASSFHNLGTSSTDTQYF. The chain has TRBV5-7 and TRBJ2-3; TRBD2 agrees at 9 bases. TRBV5-7 is noted as an ORF with a role that remains uncertain. The CDR3 sequence is 18 residues long. V lost 2 bases and J lost 0; bases outside the gene matches: 10.

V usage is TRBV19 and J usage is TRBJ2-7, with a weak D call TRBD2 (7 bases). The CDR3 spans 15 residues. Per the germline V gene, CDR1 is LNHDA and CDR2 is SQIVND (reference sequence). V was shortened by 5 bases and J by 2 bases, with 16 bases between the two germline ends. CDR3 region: CASSGGASPTYEQYF. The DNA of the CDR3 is TGTGCCAGTAGTGGGGGGGCTAGCCCCACCTACGAGCAGTACTTC.

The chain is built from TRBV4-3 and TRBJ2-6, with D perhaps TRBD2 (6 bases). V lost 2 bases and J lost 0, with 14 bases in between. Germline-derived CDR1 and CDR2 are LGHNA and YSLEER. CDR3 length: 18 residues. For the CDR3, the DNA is TGCGCCAGCAGCCAAAGTAGACTAGAAGCCTCTGGGGCCAACGTCCTGACTTTC. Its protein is CASSQSRLEASGANVLTF.

CDR3 nucleotide sequence: TGTGCCAGCAGCCCGCTAAGGGGTTATAGCAATCAGCCCCAGCATTTT. Protein sequence: CASSPLRGYSNQPQHF. The rearrangement joins TRBV7-8 to TRBJ1-5, with D possibly matching TRBD1 (5 bases). CDR1 and CDR2 from the germline V gene are SGHVS and FQNEAQ. Between the trimmed V and J ends, which lost 5 bases and 0 bases, there was a span of 14 bases. CDR3 length: 16 amino acids.

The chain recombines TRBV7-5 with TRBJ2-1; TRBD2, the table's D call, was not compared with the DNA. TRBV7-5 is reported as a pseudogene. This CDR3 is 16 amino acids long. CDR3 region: CARSLTREKTYNEQFF. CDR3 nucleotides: TGTGCCAGAAGCTTAACACGGGAGAAGACCTACAATGAGCAGTTCTTC.

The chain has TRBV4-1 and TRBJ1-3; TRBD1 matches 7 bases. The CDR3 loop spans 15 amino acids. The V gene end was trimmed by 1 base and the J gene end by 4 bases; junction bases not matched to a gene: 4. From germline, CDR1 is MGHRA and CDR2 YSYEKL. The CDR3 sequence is CASSQVWDRGNTIYF. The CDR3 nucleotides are TGCGCCAGCAGCCAAGTCTGGGACAGAGGAAACACCATATATTTT.

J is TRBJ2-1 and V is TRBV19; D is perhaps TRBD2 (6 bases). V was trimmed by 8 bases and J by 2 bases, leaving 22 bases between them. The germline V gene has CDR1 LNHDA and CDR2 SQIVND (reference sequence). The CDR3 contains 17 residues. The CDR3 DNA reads TGTGCCAGTCCTCCTTTACCGGGGGACGAGACCTACAATGAGCAGTTCTTC. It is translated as CASPPLPGDETYNEQFF.

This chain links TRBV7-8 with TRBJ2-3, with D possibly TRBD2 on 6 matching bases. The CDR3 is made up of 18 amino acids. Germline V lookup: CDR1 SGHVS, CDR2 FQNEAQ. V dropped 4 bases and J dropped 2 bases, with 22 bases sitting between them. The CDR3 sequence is CASSSGPTRGTSTDTQYF. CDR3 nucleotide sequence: TGTGCCAGCAGCTCGGGACCCACCCGGGGGACCTCCACAGATACGCAGTATTTT.

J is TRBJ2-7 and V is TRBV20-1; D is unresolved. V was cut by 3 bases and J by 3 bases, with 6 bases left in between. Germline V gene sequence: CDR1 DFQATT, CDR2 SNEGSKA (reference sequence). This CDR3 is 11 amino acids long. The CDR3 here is CSASGDYEQYF. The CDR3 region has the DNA TGCAGTGCTAGTGGCGACTACGAGCAGTACTTC.

The CDR3 bases are TGTGCCAGCAGAACGGGACAGATCCAAGAGACCCAGTACTTC. Translated: CASRTGQIQETQYF. The J gene is TRBJ2-5, the V gene TRBV2; 7 nucleotides line up with TRBD1. CDR1 SNHLY and CDR2 FYNNEI come from the germline V gene. V was pared by 6 bases and J by 1 base, with 5 bases of the junction left unmatched. The CDR3 has 14 amino acids.

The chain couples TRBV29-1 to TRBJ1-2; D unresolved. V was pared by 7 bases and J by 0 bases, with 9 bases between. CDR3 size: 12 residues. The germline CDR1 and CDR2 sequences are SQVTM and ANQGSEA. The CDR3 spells CSASGTNYGYTF. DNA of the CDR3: TGCAGCGCCTCAGGCACTAACTATGGCTACACCTTC.

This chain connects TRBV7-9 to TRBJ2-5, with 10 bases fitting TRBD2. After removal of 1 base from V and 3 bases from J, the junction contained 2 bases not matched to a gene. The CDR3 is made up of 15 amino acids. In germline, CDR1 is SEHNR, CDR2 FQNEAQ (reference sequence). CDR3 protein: CASSLVLAGKETQYF. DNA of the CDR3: TGTGCCAGCAGCTTAGTACTAGCGGGAAAAGAGACCCAGTACTTC.

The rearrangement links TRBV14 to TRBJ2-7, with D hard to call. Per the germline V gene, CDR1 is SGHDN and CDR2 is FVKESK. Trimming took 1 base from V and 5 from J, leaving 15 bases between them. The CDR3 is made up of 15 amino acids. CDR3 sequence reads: CASSQVARLRDEQYF. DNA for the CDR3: TGTGCCAGCAGCCAAGTCGCCCGCCTTCGGGACGAGCAGTACTTC.

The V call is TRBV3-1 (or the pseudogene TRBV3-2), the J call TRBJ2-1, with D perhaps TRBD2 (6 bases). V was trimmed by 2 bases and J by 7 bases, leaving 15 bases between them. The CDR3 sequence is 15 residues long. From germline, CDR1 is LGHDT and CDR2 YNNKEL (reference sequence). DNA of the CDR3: TGTGCCAGCAGCCAAAACCTCCGGGAGAAGAATGAGCAGTTCTTC. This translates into CASSQNLREKNEQFF.

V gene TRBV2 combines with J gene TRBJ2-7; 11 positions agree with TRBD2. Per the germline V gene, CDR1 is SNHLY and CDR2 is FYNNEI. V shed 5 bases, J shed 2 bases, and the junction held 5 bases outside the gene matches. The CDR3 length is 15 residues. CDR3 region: CASSPLAGETYEQYF. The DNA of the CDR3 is TGTGCCAGCAGTCCACTAGCGGGAGAGACCTACGAGCAGTACTTC.

As DNA, the CDR3 is TGTGCCAGCAGCTTAGACCGGGAGGGACGAAACACTGAAGCTTTCTTT. This translates into CASSLDREGRNTEAFF. The rearrangement links TRBV11-3 to TRBJ1-1; a weak D match, TRBD1 (5 bases). The CDR3 covers 16 residues. Trimming removed 0 bases from V and 2 bases from J, with 13 bases in between. Germline assignment: CDR1 SGHNT and CDR2 YENEEA.

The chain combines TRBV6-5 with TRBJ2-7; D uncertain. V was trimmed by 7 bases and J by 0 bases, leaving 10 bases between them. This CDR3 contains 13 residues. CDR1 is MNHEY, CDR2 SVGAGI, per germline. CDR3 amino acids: CASNSHSSYEQYF. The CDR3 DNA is TGTGCCAGCAACTCTCACAGCTCCTACGAGCAGTACTTC.

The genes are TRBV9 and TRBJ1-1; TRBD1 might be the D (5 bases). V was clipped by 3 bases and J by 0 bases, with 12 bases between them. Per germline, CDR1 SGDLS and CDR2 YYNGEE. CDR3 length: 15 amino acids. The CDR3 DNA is TGTGCCAGCAGCGCAGGGTTGGGGATGAACACTGAAGCTTTCTTT. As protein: CASSAGLGMNTEAFF.

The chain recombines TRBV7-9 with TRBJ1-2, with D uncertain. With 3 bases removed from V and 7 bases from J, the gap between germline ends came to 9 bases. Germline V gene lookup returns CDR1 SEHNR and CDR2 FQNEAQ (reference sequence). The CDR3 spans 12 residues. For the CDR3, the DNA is TGTGCCAGCAGCTTTTGGGAGGGTGGCTACACCTTC. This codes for CASSFWEGGYTF.

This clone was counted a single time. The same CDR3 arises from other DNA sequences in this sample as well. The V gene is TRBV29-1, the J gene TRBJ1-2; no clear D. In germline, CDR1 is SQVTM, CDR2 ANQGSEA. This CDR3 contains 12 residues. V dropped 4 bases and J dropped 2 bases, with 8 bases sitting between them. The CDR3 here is CSVGGRNYGYTF. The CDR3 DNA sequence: TGCAGCGTTGGTGGGCGAAACTATGGCTACACCTTC.

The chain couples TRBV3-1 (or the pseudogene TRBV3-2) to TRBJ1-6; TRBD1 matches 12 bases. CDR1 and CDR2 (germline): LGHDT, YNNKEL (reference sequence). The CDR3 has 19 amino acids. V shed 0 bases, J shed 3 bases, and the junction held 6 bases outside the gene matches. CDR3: CASSQDLGTGGLYNSPLHF. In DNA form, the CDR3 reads TGTGCCAGCAGCCAAGATCTTGGGACAGGGGGCCTCTATAATTCACCCCTCCACTTT.

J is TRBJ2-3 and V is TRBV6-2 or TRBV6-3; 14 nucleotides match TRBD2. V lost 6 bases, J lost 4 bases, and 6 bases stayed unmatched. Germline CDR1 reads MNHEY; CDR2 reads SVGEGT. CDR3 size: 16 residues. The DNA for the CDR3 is TGTGCCAGCAGCCCGGGACTAGCGGGAGTTGCAGATACGCAGTATTTT. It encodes CASSPGLAGVADTQYF.

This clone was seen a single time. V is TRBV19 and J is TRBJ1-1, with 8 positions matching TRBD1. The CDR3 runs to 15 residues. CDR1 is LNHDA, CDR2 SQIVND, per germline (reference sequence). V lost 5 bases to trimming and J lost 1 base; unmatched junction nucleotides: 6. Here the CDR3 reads CASSLRGQGNTEAFF. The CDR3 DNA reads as TGTGCCAGTAGTCTCCGTGGACAGGGGAACACTGAAGCTTTCTTT.

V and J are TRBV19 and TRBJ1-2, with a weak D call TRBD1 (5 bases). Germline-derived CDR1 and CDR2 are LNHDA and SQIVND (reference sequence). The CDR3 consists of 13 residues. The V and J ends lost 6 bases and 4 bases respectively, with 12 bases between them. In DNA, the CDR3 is TGTGCCAGTAGCCTGGGGAGGGGCTATGGCTACACCTTC. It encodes CASSLGRGYGYTF.

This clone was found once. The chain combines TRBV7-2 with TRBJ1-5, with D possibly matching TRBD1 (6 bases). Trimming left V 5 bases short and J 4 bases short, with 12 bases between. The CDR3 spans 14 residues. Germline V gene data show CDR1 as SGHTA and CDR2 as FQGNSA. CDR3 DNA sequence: TGTGCCAGCAGCCCGGGGAGGGGGAATCAGCCCCAGCATTTT. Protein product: CASSPGRGNQPQHF.

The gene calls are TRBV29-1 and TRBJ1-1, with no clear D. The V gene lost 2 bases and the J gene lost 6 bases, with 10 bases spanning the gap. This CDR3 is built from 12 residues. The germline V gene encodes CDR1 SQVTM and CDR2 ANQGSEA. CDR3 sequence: CSVELSAAEAFF. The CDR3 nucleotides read TGCAGCGTTGAATTATCTGCAGCTGAAGCTTTCTTT.

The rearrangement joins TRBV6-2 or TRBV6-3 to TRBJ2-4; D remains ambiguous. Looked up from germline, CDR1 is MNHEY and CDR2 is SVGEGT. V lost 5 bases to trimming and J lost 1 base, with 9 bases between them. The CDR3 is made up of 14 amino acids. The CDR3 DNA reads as TGTGCCAGCAGTACGACACCCGCCAAAAACATTCAGTACTTC. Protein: CASSTTPAKNIQYF.